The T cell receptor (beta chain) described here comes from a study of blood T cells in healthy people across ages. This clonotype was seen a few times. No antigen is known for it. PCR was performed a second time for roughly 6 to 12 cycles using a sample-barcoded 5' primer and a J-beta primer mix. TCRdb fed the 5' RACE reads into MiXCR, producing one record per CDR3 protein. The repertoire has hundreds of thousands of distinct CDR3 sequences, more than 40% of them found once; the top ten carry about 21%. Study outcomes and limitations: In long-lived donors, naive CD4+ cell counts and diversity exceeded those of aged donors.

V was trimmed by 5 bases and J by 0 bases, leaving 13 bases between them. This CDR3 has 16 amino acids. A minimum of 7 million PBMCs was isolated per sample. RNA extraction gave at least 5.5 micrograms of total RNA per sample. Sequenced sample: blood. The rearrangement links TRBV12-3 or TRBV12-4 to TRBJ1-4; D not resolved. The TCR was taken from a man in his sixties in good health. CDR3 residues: CASSPERVATNEKLFF. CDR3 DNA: TGTGCCAGCAGTCCCGAGAGGGTCGCAACTAATGAAAAACTGTTTTTT.